This T cell receptor beta chain was recorded in a study of blood T cell repertoires in COVID-19. On the study more broadly: Samples representing acute and convalescent COVID-19 were sourced from the United States, Italy and Spain. T cells, B-cell-depleted T cells, or PBMCs provided the cDNA or gDNA that served as material.

Cohort 3 recovery required two negative PCRs, clearance, or symptom resolution. V was cut by 3 bases and J by 0 bases, with 8 bases left in between. Germline V gene sequence: CDR1 MDHEN, CDR2 SYDVKM. The CDR3 length is 14 residues. Original processing methods: Amplification of reference gene primers provided the estimated nucleated cell counts. Using immunoSEQ multiplex PCR, the repertoire was profiled, and TCRdb retains in-frame clones only, with some absent. The DNA gave D and trimming, while V, J and clone size come from that table. The sample lists a few hundred thousand clones, about 88% occurring once.

The sample consisted of PBMCs or T cells enriched from blood (not recorded which). This TCR came from a woman aged 60-70 years who had recovered from COVID-19. The rearrangement links TRBV28 to TRBJ1-2, with no clear D. The CDR3 spells CASSLLGANYGYTF. The CDR3 nucleotides read TGTGCCAGCAGTTTGCTCGGAGCTAACTATGGCTACACCTTC.